Included here is one T cell receptor beta chain sequence, with context. The target antigen is unknown. Germline lookup yields CDR1 SGDLS and CDR2 YYNGEE. Deletions cut 1 base from V and 1 base from J, with 11 bases between. The CDR3 is 15 amino acids. The sample comes from a study of somatic mutations in cytotoxic T cells in rheumatoid arthritis. Study-level findings and limits: Clonality of CD8+ cells rose with age in rheumatoid arthritis patients but not healthy controls.

Clones were sequenced by immunoSEQ multiplex PCR, and TCRdb holds only the in-frame ones, with some missing. Among roughly 10,000 clones listed, more than 60% were seen once. Healthy-control blood donors had a median age of about 50 years (range roughly 21-80) and were over 50% female. Researchers isolated CD4+ and CD8+ cells by positive magnetic bead selection and then checked their purity by flow cytometry. This sequence joins TRBV9 and TRBJ1-1; D gene unclear. The sequenced sample was CD8+ T cells sorted from blood. This sequence was found in a man aged 50-60 years in good health. DNA for the CDR3: TGTGCCAGCAGCGTAAATGTGAACGGGAACACTGAAGCTTTCTTT. Its protein is CASSVNVNGNTEAFF.